This paragraph reports one T cell receptor beta chain. This sample was included in a study of blood T cell repertoires in COVID-19. About the study: The United States, Italy and Spain were the sources of the acute and convalescent COVID-19 samples. Sources were T cells, B-cell-depleted T cells, or PBMCs; the material itself was cDNA or gDNA.

Profiling relied on immunoSEQ multiplex PCR, and the TCRdb table lists in-frame clones only, not all of them. In the table there are about 310,000 clones, around 89% of which are singletons. V was shortened by 4 bases and J by 0 bases, with 14 bases between the two germline ends. CDR1 is SGDLS, CDR2 YYNGEE, per germline. The length of the CDR3 is 15 residues. Recruits, aged about 18 to 90 years, lived in 24 US areas. Cohort 3 recovery required two negative PCRs, clearance, or symptom resolution. This receptor was taken from a woman between 35 and 50 years old who had recovered from COVID-19. The material sequenced was PBMCs or T cells enriched from blood (not recorded which). The rearrangement links TRBV9 to TRBJ2-7, with TRBD2 as a possible D gene (6 bases). CDR3 sequence: CASSRTGRPSYEQYF. The CDR3 DNA follows: TGTGCCAGCAGCCGAACCGGGAGACCCTCCTACGAGCAGTACTTC.